These 20 T cell receptor beta chains originate from one sample sequenced in a study of OX40 agonist ivuxolimab in advanced cancers. The repertoire was sequenced with immunoSEQ multiplex PCR; TCRdb's copy has only in-frame clones and lacks some. The data contain under 60,000 clones, roughly 90% of them singletons. Sequences were derived from CD4+ or CD8+ T cells sorted from blood, sampled in a trial of the OX40 agonist ivuxolimab. These receptors were taken from an adult with an advanced solid tumor such as melanoma, head and neck, liver or kidney cancer.

The chain joins TRBV5-6 to TRBJ1-4, with D uncertain. The germline V and J ends were trimmed by 1 base and 8 bases, with 12 bases remaining between them. The CDR3 runs 14 residues. Germline CDR1 reads SGHDT; CDR2 reads YYEEEE. The chain's CDR3 is CASSLNRLKEKLFF. DNA for the CDR3: TGTGCCAGCAGCTTGAACCGGTTGAAAGAAAAACTGTTTTTT.

The genes are TRBV2 and TRBJ1-2; D unresolved. CDR3 length: 12 residues. V was trimmed by 11 bases and J by 8 bases, leaving 18 bases between them. Germline assignment: CDR1 SNHLY and CDR2 FYNNEI. In DNA, the CDR3 is TGTGCCTCAGCCCCCCGGGGAAGAGGCTACACCTTC. Protein: CASAPRGRGYTF.

This clone has only a few counts. The chain has TRBV6-1 and TRBJ1-6, with 7 bases aligning to TRBD1. V lost 2 bases and J lost 6; bases outside the gene matches: 4. The CDR3 spans 15 residues. Germline CDR1 is MNHNS and CDR2 is SASEGT. The CDR3 DNA reads TGTGCCAGCAGTGAAATTTCAGGGGGTAATTCACCCCTCCACTTT. Amino acids: CASSEISGGNSPLHF.

This CDR3 reads CASSPNDRPALHF. CDR3 nucleotides: TGTGCCAGCAGCCCTAACGACCGGCCCGCCCTCCACTTT. V gene TRBV2 combines with J gene TRBJ1-6; no definite D call. The CDR3 has 13 amino acids. CDR1 is SNHLY and CDR2 is FYNNEI in the germline V gene. Trimming left V 6 bases short and J 14 bases short, with 17 bases between.

The V gene is TRBV30, the J gene TRBJ1-1, with D maybe TRBD1 (6 bases). CDR3 size: 12 residues. Germline CDR1 reads GTSNPN; CDR2 reads SVGIG (reference sequence). With 8 bases removed from V and 4 bases from J, the gap between germline ends came to 14 bases. The chain's CDR3 is CAGNYRATEAFF. The DNA for the CDR3 is TGTGCCGGAAACTACAGGGCCACTGAAGCTTTCTTT.

The chain has TRBV13 and TRBJ2-2; TRBD1 matches at 11 bases. CDR1 PRHDT and CDR2 FYEKMQ come from the germline V gene (reference sequence). V trimming: 5 bases; J trimming: 4 bases; junction bases outside the gene matches: 6. The CDR3 spans 16 residues. Here the CDR3 reads CASSPRTGGSTGELFF. The CDR3 coding sequence is TGTGCCAGCAGCCCGAGGACAGGGGGCAGCACCGGGGAGCTGTTTTTT.

The CDR3 DNA reads as TGTGCCAGCTCACCAGGGTGGGACAATCAGCCCCAGCATTTT. Translation gives CASSPGWDNQPQHF. The J gene is TRBJ1-5, the V gene TRBV18; no definite D call. The CDR3 is made up of 14 amino acids. Germline V gene data show CDR1 as KGHSH and CDR2 as LQKENI. V lost 2 bases, J lost 3 bases, and 8 bases lay in between.

In its sample, this clone was seen a few times. The chain recombines TRBV18 with TRBJ2-1, with 12 bases that match TRBD2. V lost 3 bases, J lost 7 bases, and 19 bases stayed unmatched. The germline V gene has CDR1 KGHSH and CDR2 LQKENI. The CDR3 loop spans 20 amino acids. CDR3 residues: CASSPGLAGGWMSQENEQFF. Written as DNA, the CDR3 is TGTGCCAGCTCACCGGGACTAGCGGGTGGTTGGATGTCCCAGGAGAATGAGCAGTTCTTC.

The V gene is TRBV12-5, the J gene TRBJ2-5, with 7 nucleotides matching TRBD1. This CDR3 region has 14 residues. Trimming removed 3 bases from V and 4 bases from J; junction bases left unmatched: 5. Germline V CDR1 and CDR2: LGHNT, FRNRAP. In DNA form, the CDR3 reads TGTGCTAGTGGTTTTCGGCCAGGGGGAGAGACCCAGTACTTC. It is translated as CASGFRPGGETQYF.

This chain connects TRBV11-2 to TRBJ2-5, with 8 bases fitting TRBD1. The V segment lost 4 bases and the J segment 1 base; nucleotides outside the gene matches: 5. Germline CDR1 is SGHAT and CDR2 is FQNNGV. The CDR3 runs to 15 residues. CDR3 amino acids: CASSSGGTIQETQYF. CDR3 sequence (DNA): TGTGCCAGCAGCTCAGGGGGCACCATCCAAGAGACCCAGTACTTC. The full variable domain, in which reference TRBV11-2 and TRBJ2-5 provide the parts outside the CDR3, is EAGVAQSPRYKIIEKRQSVAFWCNPISGHATLYWYQQILGQGPKLLIQFQNNGVVDDSQLPKDRFSAERLKGVDSTLKIQPAKLEDSAVYLCASSSGGTIQETQYFGPGTRLLVL.

The chain has TRBV9 and TRBJ2-3; the D is unclear. The germline V and J ends were trimmed by 4 bases and 2 bases, with 14 bases remaining between them. The CDR3 runs 15 residues. The germline gives CDR1 SGDLS, CDR2 YYNGEE. The DNA for the CDR3 is TGTGCCAGCAGCCCCTACGGAGAACCCACAGATACGCAGTATTTT. Translating it yields CASSPYGEPTDTQYF.

The chain couples TRBV6-1 to TRBJ2-2; D tentatively fits TRBD1 or TRBD2 (7 bases each). The V gene's germline CDR1 is MNHNS and CDR2 SASEGT. The CDR3 length is 15 residues. Trimming stripped 5 bases from V and 3 bases from J, with 13 bases between. CDR3 in DNA: TGTGCCAGCAGTTTAGCAGGGGGGGACACCGGGGAGCTGTTTTTT. This encodes CASSLAGGDTGELFF.

This chain joins TRBV7-3 and TRBJ2-1; TRBD1 agrees at 9 bases. Germline CDR1 SGHTA, CDR2 FQGTGA. The CDR3 extends over 15 amino acids. Trimming took 5 bases from V and 4 from J; bases not matched to a gene: 6. CDR3 nucleotide sequence: TGTGCCAGCAGCCCTGGGACAGGGAAGTACAATGAGCAGTTCTTC. Its translation is CASSPGTGKYNEQFF.

In the case of this clone: Within the sample, other DNA sequences also encode this same CDR3. V usage is TRBV19 and J usage is TRBJ2-5, with a weak D call TRBD1 (5 bases). This CDR3 comprises 13 residues. Trimming took off 6 bases at V and 2 bases at J, with 10 bases between the two ends. CDR1 LNHDA and CDR2 SQIVND come from the germline V gene (reference sequence). The CDR3 region has the DNA TGTGCCAGTAGCTTGGGGCTTCAAGAGACCCAGTACTTC. Its translation: CASSLGLQETQYF.

The CDR3 here is CASSLVAGNTEAFF. CDR3 DNA: TGTGCCAGCAGCTTGGTCGCAGGGAACACTGAAGCTTTCTTT. This chain connects TRBV5-5 to TRBJ1-1, with D uncertain. The CDR3 spans 14 residues. The V end lost 0 bases, the J end lost 1 base, and 7 bases lay between the germline ends. Germline V gene data show CDR1 as SGHKS and CDR2 as YYEKEE (reference sequence).

This sequence joins TRBV6-1 and TRBJ1-5, with D possibly TRBD1 on 6 matching bases. Germline CDR1 and CDR2: MNHNS and SASEGT. The V end lost 5 bases, the J end lost 6 bases, and 14 bases lay between the germline ends. This CDR3 contains 14 residues. The CDR3 nucleotides are TGTGCCAGCAGTTCCCTCCAGGGGCGTCAGCCCCAGCATTTT. Protein sequence: CASSSLQGRQPQHF.

The CDR3 DNA reads as TGCGCCAGCAGCCCCCGACGGCCGGGAGGGATTGGGGGTTTCGCAGATACGCAGTATTTT. It yields the protein CASSPRRPGGIGGFADTQYF. The rearrangement joins TRBV5-1 to TRBJ2-3, with TRBD2 matching over 8 bases. CDR1 SGHRS and CDR2 YFSETQ come from the germline V gene. This CDR3 spans 20 amino acids. Unmatched junction bases numbered 23, after V lost 4 bases and J lost 4 bases. Together with reference TRBV5-1 and TRBJ2-3, the CDR3 gives the full variable domain: KAGVTQTPRYLIKTRGQQVTLSCSPISGHRSVSWYQQTPGQGLQFLFEYFSETQRNKGNFPGRFSGRQFSNSRSEMNVSTLELGDSALYLCASSPRRPGGIGGFADTQYFGPGTRLTVL.

This chain joins TRBV2 and TRBJ2-3; 9 positions match TRBD1. J lost 0 bases, V lost 6 bases, and 4 bases had no gene match. This CDR3 spans 15 amino acids. Germline CDR1 and CDR2: SNHLY and FYNNEI. CDR3 residues: CASRYGTGSTDTQYF. The CDR3 region has the DNA TGTGCCAGCAGGTACGGGACAGGGAGCACAGATACGCAGTATTTT.

The genes are TRBV2 and TRBJ2-7; 8 nucleotides align to TRBD1. The V gene end was trimmed by 4 bases and the J gene end by 0 bases; junction bases not matched to a gene: 5. The CDR3 extends over 15 amino acids. In germline, CDR1 is SNHLY, CDR2 FYNNEI. CDR3 nucleotide sequence: TGTGCCAGCAGTGGGGACAGGATAAACTCCTACGAGCAGTACTTC. It translates to CASSGDRINSYEQYF.

The J gene is TRBJ1-4, the V gene TRBV18; D is ambiguous. V lost 6 bases and J lost 0, with 8 bases in between. The CDR3 runs 14 residues. Germline V gene data show CDR1 as KGHSH and CDR2 as LQKENI. The CDR3 region has the DNA TGTGCCAGCTCGGAAGGCGCAACTAATGAAAAACTGTTTTTT. Translation: CASSEGATNEKLFF.